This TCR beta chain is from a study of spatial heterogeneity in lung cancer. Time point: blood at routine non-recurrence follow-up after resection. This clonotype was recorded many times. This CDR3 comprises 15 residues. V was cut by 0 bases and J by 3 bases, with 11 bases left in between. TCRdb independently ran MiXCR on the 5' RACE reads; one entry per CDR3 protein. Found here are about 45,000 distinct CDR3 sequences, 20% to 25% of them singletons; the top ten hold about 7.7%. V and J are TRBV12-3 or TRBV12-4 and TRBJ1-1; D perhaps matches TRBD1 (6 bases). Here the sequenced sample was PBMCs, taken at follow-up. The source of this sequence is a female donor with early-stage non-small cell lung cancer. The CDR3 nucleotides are TGTGCCAGCAGTTTAGCTGGGGGGGGGCACACTGAAGCTTTCTTT. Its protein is CASSLAGGGHTEAFF.